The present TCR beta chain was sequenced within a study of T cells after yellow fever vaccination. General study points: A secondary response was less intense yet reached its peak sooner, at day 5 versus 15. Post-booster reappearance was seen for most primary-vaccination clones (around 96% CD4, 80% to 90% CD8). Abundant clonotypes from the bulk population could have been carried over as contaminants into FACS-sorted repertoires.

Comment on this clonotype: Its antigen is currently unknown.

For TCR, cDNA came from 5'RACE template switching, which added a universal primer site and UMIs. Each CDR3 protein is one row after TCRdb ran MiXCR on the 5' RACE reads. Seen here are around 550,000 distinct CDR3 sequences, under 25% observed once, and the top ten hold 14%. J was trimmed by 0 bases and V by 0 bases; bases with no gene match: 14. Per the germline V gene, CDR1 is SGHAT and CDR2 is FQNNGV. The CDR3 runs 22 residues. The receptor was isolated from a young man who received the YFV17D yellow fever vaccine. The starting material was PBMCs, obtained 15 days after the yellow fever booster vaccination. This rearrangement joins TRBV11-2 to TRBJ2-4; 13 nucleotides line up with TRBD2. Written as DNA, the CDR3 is TGTGCCAGCAGCTTAGAGGGTGCTCTAGGGACTAGCGGGGTCCTAGCCAAAAACATTCAGTACTTC. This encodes CASSLEGALGTSGVLAKNIQYF.